This entry lists 21 T cell receptor beta chains sequenced from one sample in a study of T cell changes during pregnancy in multiple sclerosis. Sequencing used immunoSEQ multiplex PCR; TCRdb keeps in-frame clones, though not all of them. The sample consists of fewer than 55,000 clones, 80% to 95% of them appearing once. The material was peripheral blood, obtained after pregnancy. These TCRs come from a female donor with multiple sclerosis, enrolled in a pregnancy study.

The chain recombines TRBV18 with TRBJ2-1; 13 bases are a match to TRBD2. The CDR3 covers 18 residues. CDR1 KGHSH and CDR2 LQKENI come from the germline V gene. V trimming: 6 bases; J trimming: 0 bases; junction bases outside the gene matches: 8. For the CDR3, the DNA is TGTGCCAGCTCCCGGGGACTAGCGGGGACCAGCTCCTACAATGAGCAGTTCTTC. Translated: CASSRGLAGTSSYNEQFF.

A note on this clone: Within the sample, other DNA sequences also encode this same CDR3. The rearrangement uses TRBV6-4 and TRBJ2-3; D is unclear. The CDR3 is 14 amino acids. Germline CDR1 is MRHNA and CDR2 is SNTAGT. Trimming stripped 2 bases from V and 2 bases from J, with 8 bases between. The CDR3 nucleotides are TGTGCCAGCAGTGACGGGCGTGACACAGATACGCAGTATTTT. Translated: CASSDGRDTDTQYF.

In DNA form, the CDR3 reads TGTGCCAGCAGCAGGACAGGGCTTGGGGAACAGCCCCAGCATTTT. Protein: CASSRTGLGEQPQHF. V usage is TRBV5-5 and J usage is TRBJ1-5; 8 bases are a match to TRBD1. CDR3 size: 15 residues. The V segment lost 4 bases and the J segment 7 bases; nucleotides outside the gene matches: 10. Germline assignment: CDR1 SGHKS and CDR2 YYEKEE (reference sequence).

This sequence joins TRBV7-2 and TRBJ2-5; TRBD2 matches at 16 bases. Germline lookup yields CDR1 SGHTA and CDR2 FQGNSA. The trim removed 5 bases at V and 4 bases at J, leaving 7 bases unmatched. The CDR3 runs 17 residues. The CDR3 region is CASSLGLAGGLRETQYF. The CDR3 DNA reads as TGTGCCAGCAGCCTGGGACTAGCGGGGGGGCTGAGAGAGACCCAGTACTTC. Variable domain in full (rest from reference TRBV7-2 and TRBJ2-5): GAGVSQSPSNKVTEKGKDVELRCDPISGHTALYWYRQSLGQGLEFLIYFQGNSAPDKSGLPSDRFSAERTGGSVSTLTIQRTQQEDSAVYLCASSLGLAGGLRETQYFGPGTRLLVL.

The J gene is TRBJ1-1, the V gene TRBV13; possible D gene TRBD1, 5 bases. V lost 2 bases and J lost 0, with 10 bases in between. Germline CDR1 PRHDT, CDR2 FYEKMQ (reference sequence). This CDR3 is 15 amino acids long. CDR3 sequence reads: CASSLRGYMNTEAFF. DNA of the CDR3: TGTGCCAGCAGCTTAAGGGGCTACATGAACACTGAAGCTTTCTTT. The entire variable domain, with the rest obtained from reference TRBV13 and TRBJ1-1, is as follows: AAGVIQSPRHLIKEKRETATLKCYPIPRHDTVYWYQQGPGQDPQFLISFYEKMQSDKGSIPDRFSAQQFSDYHSELNMSSLELGDSALYFCASSLRGYMNTEAFFGQGTRLTVV.

The chain couples TRBV7-2 to TRBJ1-5, with D unclear. The CDR3 extends over 15 amino acids. Germline V gives CDR1 SGHTA, CDR2 FQGNSA. V lost 1 base and J lost 0, with 7 bases in between. CDR3 residues: CASSLGQFSNQPQHF. CDR3 DNA sequence: TGTGCCAGCAGCTTAGGGCAGTTTAGCAATCAGCCCCAGCATTTT.

The gene calls are TRBV7-9 and TRBJ1-4; TRBD1 is a possible D gene (6 bases). CDR3 length: 14 amino acids. The ends were cut back, 3 bases at V and 8 bases at J, with 13 bases in the middle. The germline V gene has CDR1 SEHNR and CDR2 FQNEAQ (reference sequence). CDR3 in DNA: TGTGCCAGCAGCTTTGAGGGGGGGGTCGAAAAACTGTTTTTT. This translates into CASSFEGGVEKLFF.

The chain is built from TRBV5-8 and TRBJ1-5; 7 bases align to TRBD1. V was pared by 7 bases and J by 6 bases, with 10 bases of the junction left unmatched. Germline CDR1 and CDR2: SGHTS and YDEGEE. CDR3 length: 14 amino acids. The CDR3 DNA sequence: TGTGCCAGCTGGATACAGGGGCGGCCTCAGCCCCAGCATTTT. Its protein product is CASWIQGRPQPQHF.

The V call is TRBV7-2, the J call TRBJ1-3, with D perhaps matching TRBD1 (6 bases). In germline, CDR1 is SGHTA, CDR2 FQGNSA. CDR3 length: 16 amino acids. The V gene lost 6 bases and the J gene lost 2 bases, with 17 bases spanning the gap. The CDR3 DNA reads TGTGCCAGCAGAATATCCCCCGGACAGCCTGGAAACACCATATATTTT. It specifies CASRISPGQPGNTIYF.

The V call is TRBV5-8, the J call TRBJ1-4; 9 bases agree with TRBD1. Germline CDR1 is SGHTS and CDR2 is YDEGEE. The CDR3 runs 17 residues. V was pared by 4 bases and J by 6 bases, with 13 bases of the junction left unmatched. CDR3 amino acids: CASSPGTGRIEDEKLFF. The CDR3 bases are TGTGCCAGCAGCCCCGGGACAGGGAGAATCGAGGATGAAAAACTGTTTTTT. The full variable domain, with the rest looked up from reference TRBV5-8 and TRBJ1-4, is EAGVTQSPTHLIKTRGQQATLRCSPISGHTSVYWYQQALGLGLQFLLWYDEGEERNRGNFPPRFSGRQFPNYSSELNVNALELEDSALYLCASSPGTGRIEDEKLFFGSGTQLSVL.

V usage is TRBV19 and J usage is TRBJ1-5; possible D gene TRBD1, 6 bases. V was clipped by 7 bases and J by 6 bases, with 16 bases between them. The CDR3 spans 14 residues. CDR1 and CDR2 from the germline V gene are LNHDA and SQIVND (reference sequence). The CDR3 sequence is CASNRRGLGQPQHF. CDR3 bases: TGTGCCAGTAATCGCAGGGGATTAGGTCAGCCCCAGCATTTT. Looking up the rest from reference TRBV19 and TRBJ1-5 gives the full variable domain: DGGITQSPKYLFRKEGQNVTLSCEQNLNHDAMYWYRQDPGQGLRLIYYSQIVNDFQKGDIAEGYSVSREKKESFPLTVTSAQKNPTAFYLCASNRRGLGQPQHFGDGTRLSIL.

The chain joins TRBV7-5 to TRBJ1-2; the D segment call TRBD1 is taken from the table without a DNA check. TRBV7-5 is labeled a pseudogene. The CDR3 runs to 14 residues. For the CDR3, the DNA is TGTGCCAGAAGCTTAAGGAGAAGGGGTCATGGCTACACCTTC. It is translated as CARSLRRRGHGYTF.

This chain uses TRBV6-6 with TRBJ2-7; 10 bases map to TRBD2. Germline CDR1 reads MNHNY; CDR2 reads SVGAGI (reference sequence). The CDR3 is 14 amino acids. The V gene end was trimmed by 6 bases and the J gene end by 5 bases; junction bases not matched to a gene: 7. The CDR3 sequence is CASRDLAGVNEQYF. DNA of the CDR3: TGTGCCAGCAGAGACCTAGCGGGGGTAAACGAGCAGTACTTC.

The V gene is TRBV11-1, the J gene TRBJ1-1; D gene unclear. CDR1 is SGHAT, CDR2 FQDESV, per germline (reference sequence). V was cut by 1 base and J by 3 bases, with 3 bases left in between. The CDR3 is 12 residues long. CDR3 nucleotide sequence: TGTGCCAGCAGCTTAGACTACACTGAAGCTTTCTTT. Residues: CASSLDYTEAFF.

The V and J genes are TRBV6-1 and TRBJ2-3, with unresolved D. The V end was cut by 6 bases, the J end by 4 bases, with 17 bases between. The CDR3 covers 15 residues. Germline values: CDR1 MNHNS, CDR2 SASEGT. The DNA for the CDR3 is TGTGCCAGCAGGTCGTACGACTCTGCCCCAGATACGCAGTATTTT. Translated: CASRSYDSAPDTQYF.

Notes on this clone: The junction and the germline gene differ at one end; a read error may be behind it. The chain has TRBV4-2 and TRBJ1-2; possible D gene TRBD1, 6 bases. Looked up from germline, CDR1 is LGHNA and CDR2 is YNFKEQ. This CDR3 contains 15 residues. CDR3 amino acids: CASSQDQGLRGGYIF. The CDR3 nucleotides are TGTGCCAGCAGCCAAGATCAGGGACTCCGCGGGGGCTACATCTTC.

The J gene is TRBJ2-4, the V gene TRBV9, with 9 positions matching TRBD1. J was trimmed by 2 bases and V by 4 bases; bases with no gene match: 7. This CDR3 has 16 residues. The germline V gene has CDR1 SGDLS and CDR2 YYNGEE. The CDR3 DNA reads TGTGCCAGCAGCCCCACAGGGGGCGCACCCAAAAACATTCAGTACTTC. Its translation: CASSPTGGAPKNIQYF.

This clone appeared a single time. The chain employs TRBV5-6 and TRBJ1-2; D remains ambiguous. Trimming took 2 bases from V and 4 from J, leaving 18 bases between them. Germline V gene lookup returns CDR1 SGHDT and CDR2 YYEEEE. This CDR3 region has 16 residues. As DNA, the CDR3 is TGTGCCAGCAGCTTACGATCTCCGAGGGAGGGCTATGGCTACACCTTC. Translation: CASSLRSPREGYGYTF.

The genes are TRBV27 and TRBJ2-7; a weak D match, TRBD1 (6 bases). Trimming cost V 5 bases and J 2 bases, with 19 bases left between them. This CDR3 is 16 amino acids long. From germline, CDR1 is MNHEY and CDR2 SMNVEV (reference sequence). CDR3 in DNA: TGTGCCAGCAGTCGCCGACAGGCGCGAAACCCCTACGAGCAGTACTTC. Translated: CASSRRQARNPYEQYF.

This chain connects TRBV6-6 to TRBJ2-2; the match to TRBD1 covers 11 bases. Trimming took 6 bases from V and 6 from J; bases not matched to a gene: 6. The CDR3 has 15 amino acids. Germline CDR1 MNHNY, CDR2 SVGAGI (reference sequence). The CDR3 here is CASRPPGQGAGELFF. DNA of the CDR3: TGTGCCAGCAGGCCTCCGGGACAGGGGGCCGGGGAGCTGTTTTTT.

The gene calls are TRBV7-2 and TRBJ1-2; 8 nucleotides align to TRBD1. The junction had 12 bases not matched to a gene; V was cut back by 5 bases and J by 4 bases. The CDR3 covers 16 residues. Germline-derived CDR1 and CDR2 are SGHTA and FQGNSA. The CDR3 spells CASSPIGTGVLYGYTF. The CDR3 region has the DNA TGTGCCAGCAGCCCTATAGGGACAGGTGTCCTCTATGGCTACACCTTC.